This TCR beta chain was recovered during a study of T cells after yellow fever vaccination. Study summary: The fractions with low cell numbers were processed using SMART-Seq v4 Ultra Low Input.

Study-wide results and caveats: Post-booster repertoires again held most primary-vaccination clones (about 96% CD4, 85% to 90% CD8). The secondary response was weaker, and its peak arrived faster, on day 5 versus 15.

CDR3 length: 13 amino acids. Looked up from germline, CDR1 is SGHTA and CDR2 is FQGNSA. V lost 5 bases and J lost 5, with 10 bases in between. In TCRdb, the 5' RACE reads were re-called with MiXCR into one record per CDR3 protein. This sample has some 240,000 distinct CDR3 sequences, with approximately 3.5% found just once. This clonotype appeared many times. Antigen specificity is unknown. The receptor's source is a man aged 18 to 30 who received the YFV17D yellow fever vaccine. The V and J genes are TRBV7-2 and TRBJ2-4, with D hard to call. This specimen consisted of PBMCs, obtained 15 days after the yellow fever booster vaccination. CDR3 nucleotides: TGTGCCAGCAGCGCCAACGGAGAAAACATTCAGTACTTC. Encoded protein: CASSANGENIQYF.